This T cell receptor (beta chain) was captured in a study of blood T cells in healthy people across ages. This clonotype was detected a few times. The target antigen is unknown. A second PCR, run for roughly 7 to 12 cycles, used a sample-barcoded 5' primer plus a J-beta primer mix. TCRdb re-called the 5' RACE reads through MiXCR, storing one row per CDR3 protein. The data hold about 720,000 distinct CDR3 sequences, with approximately 25% observed a single time. Points from the study as a whole: Diversity estimates from one million T cells were considered underestimates.

Germline CDR1 is SQVTM and CDR2 is ANQGSEA. Trimming shortened V by 4 bases and J by 7 bases, and 12 bases separated the two germline ends. The CDR3 loop spans 12 amino acids. The sample also formed part of further work on T cells of mothers and their children. That work adds: Overlap ran slightly, non-significantly higher for related than unrelated mother-child pairs.

The specimen was blood. The chain uses TRBV29-1 and TRBJ2-3, with TRBD2 as a possible D gene (6 bases). The clonotype was recovered from a boy aged 5-17 years in good health. CDR3 sequence reads: CSVGWGEYTQYF. DNA of the CDR3: TGCAGCGTTGGCTGGGGGGAATATACGCAGTATTTT.